Sequencing of this T cell receptor beta chain was carried out in a study of T-cell reconstitution after alpha-beta-depleted transplantation in children. Molecular barcoding with unique molecular identifiers was used for the TCRbeta library. TCRdb reanalysed the PCR reads using MiXCR and keeps one entry per CDR3 protein. The table shows around 600,000 distinct CDR3 sequences, with 16% occurring only once. Germline assignment: CDR1 KGHSH and CDR2 LQKENI. This CDR3 contains 14 residues. Trimming removed 3 bases from V and 4 bases from J; junction bases left unmatched: 6. The starting material was PBMCs from the stem cell graft donor, obtained from the stem cell graft. This chain connects TRBV18 to TRBJ2-7, with 7 nucleotides matching TRBD1. The sequence was collected from a human donor who donated a stem cell graft to a child with acute myeloid leukemia. Written as DNA, the CDR3 is TGTGCCAGCTCACCTCGGCAGGGGGTATACGAGCAGTACTTC. Its protein product is CASSPRQGVYEQYF.